This T cell receptor (beta chain) is from a study of cytomegalovirus exposure and HLA in healthy donors. Study summary: The platform used for the 100 to 150 validation repertoires matched that of the roughly 700 first-cohort repertoires, a later analysis reported. Study outcomes and limitations: It was 150 to 200 TCR beta chains that were listed as cytomegalovirus-associated. Rare TCR sequences predominated, though certain public TCRs were found in many donors. For cytomegalovirus status, the classifier reportedly gave diagnoses with high specificity and sensitivity.

The table came from immunoSEQ multiplex PCR; TCRdb's copy has only in-frame clones and leaves some out. Here the sample spans 100,000 to 130,000 clones, about 94% being singletons. Trimming stripped 1 base from V and 5 bases from J, with 13 bases between. Germline V CDR1 and CDR2: SGHRS, YFSETQ. This CDR3 is 14 amino acids long. This clone was observed once. Its antigen remains unknown. The rearrangement links TRBV5-1 to TRBJ2-7; D perhaps matches TRBD1 (5 bases). The sequence was collected from a woman aged 18-35 years in good health and CMV-seronegative. Material: PBMCs. The CDR3 loop reads CASSLLDIANEQYF. The CDR3 coding sequence is TGCGCCAGCAGCTTGCTGGACATTGCAAACGAGCAGTACTTC.